This TCR beta chain is drawn from a study of shared clonotypes between healthy human individuals. Study-wide context: A few men and a couple of women, aged 18 to 49, were donors. Three CD4 naive, three CD4 memory, two CD8 naive and one CD8 memory plate were used per donor.

All participating donors were Caucasian adults from Nashville, Tennessee. Libraries were prepared by immunoSEQ multiplex PCR; TCRdb keeps only in-frame clonotypes and omits some of them. The sample carries approximately 2,000,000 clones, roughly 90% recorded once. The CDR3 loop spans 14 amino acids. Trimming cost V 4 bases and J 5 bases; bases outside gene matches: 6. Germline V gene lookup returns CDR1 SGHRS and CDR2 YFSETQ. The chain recombines TRBV5-1 with TRBJ1-1; the match to TRBD1 covers 9 bases. The sample was naive CD4+ T cells from PBMCs. Subset of the sample: CD45RA+ positively selected. This receptor was obtained from a man between 18 and 29 years old in good health. Some clones in this sample may be carry-over from other donors' samples. The CDR3 spells CASSIGQGKTEAFF. The DNA for the CDR3 is TGCGCCAGCAGCATCGGACAGGGGAAAACTGAAGCTTTCTTT.